This T cell receptor (beta chain) came from a study of regulatory T cells in long-lasting Graves disease. In this sample, this clonotype turned up many times. Time point denoted: newly diagnosed GD, antithyroid drugs for less than 3 months. Scientists built the TCR library using RNA that was extracted from PBMCs. CDR3 length: 13 residues. V gave up 8 bases and J gave up 5 bases, with 14 bases separating them. Germline CDR1 is LGHDT and CDR2 is YNNKEL (reference sequence). Assembly of TCR beta libraries relied on iRepertoire HTBI primers together with Arm-PCR of CDR3 regions. TCRdb passed the multiplex PCR reads through MiXCR, listing each CDR3 protein once. The sample holds 400,000 to 650,000 distinct CDR3 sequences; about 16% are singletons and the top ten take roughly 25%. Separately, the same data were catalogued under a study of T cells in Graves' hyperthyroidism and ophthalmopathy. That investigation notes: Clinical symptoms, serum thyroxine and TRAb, thyroid ultrasound and orbital computed tomography together formed the diagnostic basis.

The chain couples TRBV3-1 to TRBJ2-3; D perhaps matches TRBD1 (5 bases). The material sequenced was peripheral blood mononuclear cells (PBMCs), taken at new diagnosis, from a patient treated with antithyroid drugs. The TCR originated in a woman aged 35-65 years with Graves disease. This CDR3 is CASARVGRDTQYF. CDR3 nucleotides: TGTGCCAGCGCCAGGGTCGGCCGAGATACGCAGTATTTT.